This T cell receptor (beta chain) derives from a study of blood T cell repertoires in COVID-19. This CDR3 is 14 amino acids long. Germline CDR1 SGHRS, CDR2 YFSETQ. With V trimmed by 4 bases and J by 3 bases, 6 bases remained unmatched. Only in-frame clones appear in the TCRdb table, and some are missing; sequencing was by immunoSEQ multiplex PCR. The sample contains about 280,000 clones, just over 85% of which appear only once. The V gene is TRBV5-1, the J gene TRBJ1-1, with 7 bases fitting TRBD1. The sample consisted of peripheral blood. This clonotype was sampled from a woman between 25 and 40 years old with active or convalescent COVID-19. CDR3 sequence (DNA): TGCGCCAGCAGCGCACAGGGGTGGGACACTGAAGCTTTCTTT. Amino acids: CASSAQGWDTEAFF.